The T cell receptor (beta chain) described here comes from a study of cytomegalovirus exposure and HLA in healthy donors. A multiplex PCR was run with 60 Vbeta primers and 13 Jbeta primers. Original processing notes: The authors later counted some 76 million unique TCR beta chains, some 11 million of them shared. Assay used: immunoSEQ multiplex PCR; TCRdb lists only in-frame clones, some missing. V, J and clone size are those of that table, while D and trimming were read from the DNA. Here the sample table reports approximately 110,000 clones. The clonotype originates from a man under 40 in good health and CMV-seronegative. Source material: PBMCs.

CDR3 amino acids: CASGFSTGGYEQYF. In DNA form, the CDR3 reads TGTGCCAGCGGGTTCTCGACAGGGGGCTACGAGCAGTACTTC. This chain uses TRBV27 with TRBJ2-7; 9 bases agree with TRBD1. The CDR3 covers 14 residues. The junction had 8 bases not matched to a gene; V was cut back by 8 bases and J by 3 bases. Germline CDR1 is MNHEY and CDR2 is SMNVEV (reference sequence).